This entry lists 14 T cell receptor beta chains sequenced from one sample in a study of T cells in Graves' hyperthyroidism and ophthalmopathy (dated by TCRdb to the late 2010s). The method behind the library was multiplex PCR. Reads for this sample came from an Illumina HiSeq 2000. Amplification of TCR beta CDR3 regions was carried out from RNA transcripts. For the first round of RT-PCR on the TCR CDR3, the HTBI primer set was used together with the Qiagen OneStep RT-PCR kit. The raw public data were reprocessed by TCRdb itself: fastp quality trimming at Q25, MiXCR clonotype calling, in-frame beta chains only. Identical CDR3 protein sequences are pooled into one entry, listed with their most common genes and DNA. The sample yields 360,000 or so distinct CDR3 sequences; roughly 15% were counted once. The ten biggest clones cover roughly 19% of the sample. The material sequenced was blood. The receptors come from a woman aged 60-75 years with Graves' ophthalmopathy.

This clonotype was seen more than once but under ten times. The V call is TRBV7-2, the J call TRBJ2-4; 7 nucleotides agree with TRBD1. V was pared by 5 bases and J by 6 bases, with 7 bases of the junction left unmatched. The CDR3 is made up of 14 amino acids. Germline CDR1 is SGHTA and CDR2 is FQGNSA. This CDR3 is CASSPGTDGNIQYF. CDR3 in DNA: TGTGCCAGCAGCCCGGGGACAGACGGAAACATTCAGTACTTC. Looking up the rest from reference TRBV7-2 and TRBJ2-4 gives the full variable domain: GAGVSQSPSNKVTEKGKDVELRCDPISGHTALYWYRQSLGQGLEFLIYFQGNSAPDKSGLPSDRFSAERTGGSVSTLTIQRTQQEDSAVYLCASSPGTDGNIQYFGAGTRLSVL.

In this sample, this clonotype turned up many times. The V call is TRBV20-1, the J call TRBJ2-1; TRBD1 matches 7 bases. Trimming at V came to 7 bases and at J to 1 base, leaving 13 bases not matched to a gene. Germline assignment: CDR1 DFQATT and CDR2 SNEGSKA (reference sequence). The CDR3 sequence is 16 residues long. This chain's CDR3 is CSGYQRGGRSYNEQFF. The CDR3 nucleotides read TGCAGTGGTTACCAGAGAGGGGGCAGGTCCTACAATGAGCAGTTCTTC.

In its sample, this clonotype was seen many times. V usage is TRBV10-2 and J usage is TRBJ1-1, with D unresolved. This CDR3 contains 14 residues. With 3 bases removed from V and 3 bases from J, the gap between germline ends came to 11 bases. Germline values: CDR1 WSHSY, CDR2 SAAADI. The CDR3 spells CASSDLGGYTEAFF. DNA for the CDR3: TGCGCCAGCAGTGACCTAGGCGGGTACACTGAAGCTTTCTTT.

This clonotype has ten or more counts. CDR3 coding DNA: TGTGCTAGTGGTCCGGCGAGAGGAAGCACTGAAGCTTTCTTT. Protein product: CASGPARGSTEAFF. The J gene is TRBJ1-1, the V gene TRBV12-5; D remains ambiguous. Trimming cost V 5 bases and J 4 bases, with 14 bases left between them. The germline V gene has CDR1 LGHNT and CDR2 FRNRAP. The CDR3 consists of 14 residues.

There are many counts of this clonotype. The chain combines TRBV7-2 with TRBJ2-1; no reliable D call. CDR3 length: 8 residues. Trimming stripped 5 bases from V and 12 bases from J, with 2 bases between. Germline values: CDR1 SGHTA, CDR2 FQGNSA. CDR3 sequence: CASSPQFF. CDR3 DNA: TGTGCCAGCAGCCCGCAGTTCTTC.

This clonotype was observed a few times. The chain carries TRBV5-1 and TRBJ2-5; D call uncertain. Looked up from germline, CDR1 is SGHRS and CDR2 is YFSETQ. The CDR3 spans 16 residues. The V end lost 0 bases, the J end lost 1 base, and 13 bases lay between the germline ends. The CDR3 coding sequence is TGCGCCAGCAGCTTGGCCGGTCTAACACCCCAAGAGACCCAGTACTTC. This codes for CASSLAGLTPQETQYF.

This clonotype was seen a few times. The rearrangement joins TRBV5-1 to TRBJ2-1, with D perhaps TRBD1 (6 bases). The CDR3 covers 14 residues. Trimming pared 10 bases from V and 3 bases from J, leaving 17 bases between. Germline V gives CDR1 SGHRS, CDR2 YFSETQ. CDR3 sequence reads: CASSFGDNYNEQFF. Written as DNA, the CDR3 is TGCGCCTCCTCCTTCGGGGACAACTACAATGAGCAGTTCTTC.

The sample holds a few counts of this clonotype. The chain joins TRBV29-1 to TRBJ2-1; D perhaps matches TRBD2 (6 bases). The CDR3 totals 14 residues. Germline V lookup: CDR1 SQVTM, CDR2 ANQGSEA. V lost 6 bases and J lost 0, with 12 bases in between. The CDR3: CSVGTPSSYNEQFF. In DNA, the CDR3 is TGCAGCGTAGGGACTCCAAGCTCCTACAATGAGCAGTTCTTC.

The V call is TRBV15, the J call TRBJ2-7; TRBD1 aligns across 12 bases. The CDR3 extends over 13 amino acids. With V trimmed by 8 bases and J by 5 bases, 4 bases remained unmatched. Germline V gene data show CDR1 as LNHNV and CDR2 as YYDKDF (reference sequence). DNA for the CDR3: TGTGCCACCGGGACAGGGGGCTGGAACGAGCAGTACTTC. It specifies CATGTGGWNEQYF.

The sample holds many counts of this clonotype. The rearrangement joins TRBV5-1 to TRBJ2-5, with 7 bases fitting TRBD2. CDR3 length equals 16 residues. Germline V CDR1 and CDR2: SGHRS, YFSETQ. V gave up 1 base and J gave up 2 bases; unmatched junction bases: 8. The CDR3 here is CASSLPTTSAQETQYF. Here the CDR3 DNA reads TGCGCCAGCAGCTTGCCTACAACTAGCGCACAAGAGACCCAGTACTTC.

The sample holds a few counts of this clonotype. The genes are TRBV20-1 and TRBJ1-4, with D uncertain. From germline, CDR1 is DFQATT and CDR2 SNEGSKA (reference sequence). The CDR3 extends over 11 amino acids. V was pared by 8 bases and J by 8 bases, with 12 bases between. The CDR3 loop is CSIRSGEKLFF. For the CDR3, the DNA is TGCAGTATTAGGTCGGGGGAAAAACTGTTTTTT.

This clonotype was counted at least ten times. This chain joins TRBV3-1 and TRBJ2-1; D is unclear. Germline CDR1 is LGHDT and CDR2 is YNNKEL (reference sequence). V shed 1 base and J shed 10 bases, with 8 bases lying between them. The CDR3 spans 12 residues. CDR3 nucleotides: TGTGCCAGCAGCCAAGTGGGTCAAGAGCAGTTCTTC. Its protein is CASSQVGQEQFF.

Ten or more counts support this clonotype. The chain combines TRBV30 with TRBJ2-5, with a tentative D call TRBD1 (6 bases). Trimming stripped 2 bases from V and 4 bases from J, with 17 bases between. The length of the CDR3 is 15 residues. Germline lookup yields CDR1 GTSNPN and CDR2 SVGIG (reference sequence). The CDR3 here is CAWSLTLRGRETQYF. CDR3 sequence (DNA): TGTGCCTGGAGTCTCACCCTCAGGGGAAGAGAGACCCAGTACTTC.

In this sample, this clonotype turned up many times. This chain uses TRBV12-3 or TRBV12-4 with TRBJ2-5; D is unresolved. The CDR3 runs to 13 residues. V gave up 6 bases and J gave up 5 bases, with 13 bases separating them. Written as DNA, the CDR3 is TGTGCCAGCAGCCGAGGAAGATTGGAGACCCAGTACTTC. Its translation is CASSRGRLETQYF.